The 23 T cell receptor beta chains below all came from one sample that was sequenced in a study of cytomegalovirus exposure and HLA in healthy donors. PCR was performed using 60 Vbeta and 13 Jbeta primers. Generated by immunoSEQ multiplex PCR, the TCRdb table keeps only in-frame clones and is missing some. The table lists around 130,000 clones, 77% of them singletons. The source material was PBMCs. These receptors were collected from a man between 18 and 29 years old in good health and CMV-seropositive.

The chain couples TRBV6-5 to TRBJ2-7; 7 nucleotides match TRBD1. The CDR3 length is 13 residues. With V trimmed by 6 bases and J by 1 base, 3 bases remained unmatched. Germline assignment: CDR1 MNHEY and CDR2 SVGAGI. This chain's CDR3 is CASRKDRSYEQYF. The DNA of the CDR3 is TGTGCCAGCAGGAAGGACAGGTCCTACGAGCAGTACTTC.

The chain carries TRBV11-3 and TRBJ2-1; TRBD2 is a possible D gene (5 bases). Germline assignment: CDR1 SGHNT and CDR2 YENEEA. V gave up 5 bases and J gave up 10 bases, with 15 bases separating them. This CDR3 region has 13 residues. CDR3 amino acids: CASSPSQVQEQFF. The DNA of the CDR3 is TGTGCCAGCAGCCCTAGCCAGGTTCAAGAGCAGTTCTTC.

This sequence joins TRBV19 and TRBJ2-7; D gene unclear. This CDR3 contains 13 residues. The germline gives CDR1 LNHDA, CDR2 SQIVND (reference sequence). The germline V and J ends were trimmed by 6 bases and 2 bases, with 11 bases remaining between them. The CDR3 is CASSLDSPYEQYF. The CDR3 nucleotides are TGTGCCAGTAGCTTGGATAGCCCCTACGAGCAGTACTTC.

This clone appeared a few times. The rearrangement joins TRBV7-9 to TRBJ1-2; TRBD1 agrees at 7 bases. From germline, CDR1 is SEHNR and CDR2 FQNEAQ (reference sequence). This CDR3 has 11 residues. With 8 bases clipped from V and 10 bases from J, the junction kept 7 bases outside the gene matches. This CDR3 is CASGRQGAYTF. The CDR3 DNA is TGTGCCAGCGGTCGACAGGGTGCCTACACCTTC.

This rearrangement joins TRBV9 to TRBJ2-5; 9 nucleotides align to TRBD2. V dropped 3 bases and J dropped 5; count of bases not matched to a gene: 14. CDR3 length: 17 amino acids. Germline CDR1 reads SGDLS; CDR2 reads YYNGEE. The CDR3 DNA reads TGTGCCAGCAGCGGAGGTCGGGGCGGGGGGGCCCTGGAGACCCAGTACTTC. Protein product: CASSGGRGGGALETQYF.

The table lists this clone with a few counts. The chain carries TRBV9 and TRBJ1-1; 7 bases agree with TRBD1. The CDR3 is 15 residues long. Germline assignment: CDR1 SGDLS and CDR2 YYNGEE. J gave up 7 bases and V 3 bases, and 12 bases lay outside the gene matches. CDR3 nucleotides: TGTGCCAGCAGCGGATCAACCCAGGGGGAGAATGAAGCTTTCTTT. Residues: CASSGSTQGENEAFF.

The V and J genes are TRBV5-5 and TRBJ2-7, with TRBD2 matching 7 bases. After removal of 4 bases from V and 2 bases from J, the junction contained 6 bases not matched to a gene. The CDR3 covers 14 residues. The germline V gene encodes CDR1 SGHKS and CDR2 YYEKEE (reference sequence). CDR3: CASSPGLLPYEQYF. The CDR3 DNA sequence: TGTGCCAGCAGCCCGGGACTACTACCCTACGAGCAGTACTTC.

The chain has TRBV5-6 and TRBJ1-4; D might be TRBD1 (6 bases). Looked up from germline, CDR1 is SGHDT and CDR2 is YYEEEE. The V and J ends lost 3 bases and 8 bases respectively, with 17 bases between them. The CDR3 spans 15 residues. In DNA form, the CDR3 reads TGTGCCAGCAGCTGGAACAGAGGGGGTCGAGAAAAACTGTTTTTT. Translated, it gives CASSWNRGGREKLFF.

The chain couples TRBV5-4 to TRBJ1-2, with 8 bases identical to TRBD1. The V segment lost 4 bases and the J segment 7 bases; nucleotides outside the gene matches: 9. CDR1 SGHNT and CDR2 YYREEE come from the germline V gene (reference sequence). This CDR3 contains 14 residues. For the CDR3, the DNA is TGTGCCAGCAGCCCGGACAGGGTACTAAGTGGCTACACCTTC. Translation: CASSPDRVLSGYTF.

The chain has TRBV5-5 and TRBJ2-6, with D possibly matching TRBD1 (5 bases). Germline assignment: CDR1 SGHKS and CDR2 YYEKEE (reference sequence). The CDR3 is 18 residues long. Trimming left V 0 bases short and J 2 bases short, with 15 bases between. CDR3 bases: TGTGCCAGCAGCTTGGAGGGGTTCTTAGGGGCTGGGGCCAACGTCCTGACTTTC. It encodes CASSLEGFLGAGANVLTF.

This chain's CDR3 is CASSPISQGNTEAFF. CDR3 bases: TGTGCCAGCAGTCCCATCTCACAGGGGAACACTGAAGCTTTCTTT. V gene TRBV27 combines with J gene TRBJ1-1; D perhaps matches TRBD1 (6 bases). The germline V gene encodes CDR1 MNHEY and CDR2 SMNVEV (reference sequence). Trimming removed 5 bases from V and 1 base from J, with 14 bases in between. The CDR3 runs to 15 residues.

The chain links TRBV18 to TRBJ1-4; D ambiguous. Deletions cut 3 bases from V and 4 bases from J, with 12 bases between. The CDR3 has 15 amino acids. Germline CDR1 and CDR2: KGHSH and LQKENI. The CDR3 coding sequence is TGTGCCAGCTCACCGGGAGAGACGCTTAATGAAAAACTGTTTTTT. This gives the protein CASSPGETLNEKLFF.

V usage is TRBV15 and J usage is TRBJ1-1; 7 bases fit TRBD1. The V gene end was trimmed by 1 base and the J gene end by 4 bases; junction bases not matched to a gene: 6. This CDR3 is built from 15 residues. Per the germline V gene, CDR1 is LNHNV and CDR2 is YYDKDF (reference sequence). This chain's CDR3 is CATSRARGVRTEAFF. CDR3 DNA sequence: TGTGCCACCAGCAGAGCCAGGGGGGTGCGCACTGAAGCTTTCTTT.

Note on this clone: A junction boundary mismatches the germline segment, possibly from a read error. DNA of the CDR3: TGCAACGTTGATTCCGACACAACCTACGAGCAGTACTTC. Amino acid sequence: CNVDSDTTYEQYF. The V and J genes are TRBV29-1 and TRBJ2-7; no firm D call. The CDR3 covers 13 residues. Germline V gene lookup returns CDR1 SQVTM and CDR2 ANQGSEA.

The V gene is TRBV25-1, the J gene TRBJ1-5; D gene unclear. With 0 bases removed from V and 8 bases from J, the gap between germline ends came to 14 bases. Per the germline V gene, CDR1 is MGHDK and CDR2 is SYGVNS. The CDR3 is 15 amino acids. The CDR3 loop reads CASSEYWATDEPQHF. The CDR3 DNA follows: TGTGCCAGCAGTGAATATTGGGCCACAGATGAGCCCCAGCATTTT.

The gene calls are TRBV2 and TRBJ2-1; perhaps TRBD2 as D (6 bases). Looked up from germline, CDR1 is SNHLY and CDR2 is FYNNEI. This CDR3 spans 14 amino acids. Trimming took off 3 bases at V and 5 bases at J, with 11 bases between the two ends. CDR3 region: CASSDLGGNNEQFF. The CDR3, as DNA: TGTGCCAGCAGTGACTTGGGGGGAAACAATGAGCAGTTCTTC. The complete variable domain, with remaining parts taken from reference TRBV2 and TRBJ2-1, reads EPEVTQTPSHQVTQMGQEVILRCVPISNHLYFYWYRQILGQKVEFLVSFYNNEISEKSEIFDDQFSVERPDGSNFTLKIRSTKLEDSAMYFCASSDLGGNNEQFFGPGTRLTVL.

This chain links TRBV7-3 with TRBJ2-1; D may be TRBD1 (6 bases). The V end was cut by 0 bases, the J end by 10 bases, with 13 bases between. The CDR3 is 14 residues long. The germline V gene encodes CDR1 SGHTA and CDR2 FQGTGA. CDR3 region: CASSLTGTQGEQFF. The DNA for the CDR3 is TGTGCCAGCAGCTTAACGGGGACCCAGGGGGAGCAGTTCTTC.

V usage is TRBV28 and J usage is TRBJ2-1; D is possibly TRBD2 (6 bases). CDR1 is MDHEN, CDR2 SYDVKM, per germline. V was trimmed by 8 bases and J by 0 bases, leaving 11 bases between them. The CDR3 is 14 residues long. CDR3 residues: CASVTSPSYNEQFF. The CDR3, as DNA: TGTGCCAGCGTGACTAGTCCCTCCTACAATGAGCAGTTCTTC.

The chain has TRBV11-3 and TRBJ2-7; 8 bases map to TRBD1. V shed 5 bases, J shed 3 bases, and the junction held 9 bases outside the gene matches. This CDR3 spans 15 amino acids. The germline V gene has CDR1 SGHNT and CDR2 YENEEA. This CDR3 reads CASSIGQGTYYEQYF. CDR3 in DNA: TGTGCCAGCAGCATCGGACAGGGAACGTACTACGAGCAGTACTTC.

The chain links TRBV7-9 to TRBJ1-4, with D possibly matching TRBD1 (6 bases). V dropped 8 bases and J dropped 5 bases, with 15 bases sitting between them. The CDR3 contains 14 residues. CDR1 is SEHNR and CDR2 is FQNEAQ in the germline V gene (reference sequence). The CDR3 is CASEGVGYNEKLFF. Here the CDR3 DNA reads TGTGCCAGCGAGGGGGTAGGGTACAATGAAAAACTGTTTTTT. Looking up the rest from reference TRBV7-9 and TRBJ1-4 gives the full variable domain: DTGVSQNPRHKITKRGQNVTFRCDPISEHNRLYWYRQTLGQGPEFLTYFQNEAQLEKSRLLSDRFSAERPKGSFSTLEIQRTEQGDSAMYLCASEGVGYNEKLFFGSGTQLSVL.

The chain couples TRBV30 to TRBJ1-5; D is possibly TRBD1 (6 bases). The length of the CDR3 is 14 residues. The V gene's germline CDR1 is GTSNPN and CDR2 SVGIG (reference sequence). Trimming stripped 0 bases from V and 6 bases from J, with 12 bases between. Here the CDR3 DNA reads TGTGCCTGGAGTGTAGGGGGGGGGAGTCAGCCCCAGCATTTT. Translation gives CAWSVGGGSQPQHF.

The chain carries TRBV2 and TRBJ2-5; D is uncertain. The CDR3 runs to 13 residues. The germline V gene has CDR1 SNHLY and CDR2 FYNNEI. The V end lost 5 bases, the J end lost 1 base, and 8 bases lay between the germline ends. The DNA of the CDR3 is TGTGCCAGCAGTCTAACCCGCCAAGAGACCCAGTACTTC. Encoded protein: CASSLTRQETQYF.

The chain links TRBV4-1 to TRBJ2-1; a possible D gene is TRBD2 (6 bases). V lost 1 base, J lost 7 bases, and 11 bases lay in between. In germline, CDR1 is MGHRA, CDR2 YSYEKL. This CDR3 has 14 residues. DNA of the CDR3: TGCGCCAGCAGCCAAGCGCGGGAAGGGAATGAGCAGTTCTTC. This codes for CASSQAREGNEQFF.